This T cell receptor (beta chain) was sequenced during a study of radiation and T cells in renal cell carcinoma (dated by TCRdb to the early 2020s). Turning to the overall study: A total of 50 to 55 samples underwent TCR beta sequencing, made up of some 26 tumors and around 27 peripheral blood samples. The final blood draw was performed at 4 weeks after radiation, at the same time as nephrectomy. In the 53 samples combined, roughly 4.4 million unique CDR3 nucleotide sequences were found, encoding approximately 2,900,000 unique CDR3 amino acid sequences. The study at large found these results: With a single-armed trial design, the study had no way to address how radiation dose or scheduling affects the TCR repertoire. Because no pretreatment tumor biopsies were available, whether clonotypes were present in the tumor at baseline could not be determined. An increase in top tumor clonotypes in blood was observed from baseline to 2 weeks post-radiation, followed by contraction by 4 weeks, which was taken to suggest transient expansion of tumor-resident clones. Dynamics of the blood repertoire were not tracked past 4 weeks after treatment.

The CDR3 spans 14 residues, from the cysteine through the phenylalanine. Here the CDR3 DNA is all that survives: 42 bases in frame from base 1. Trimming costs V 6 bases and J 5 bases, and their ends lie 19 bases apart. The germline V gene sets CDR1 to SQVTM and CDR2 to ANQGSEA. Following the manufacturer's recommendations, the immunoSEQ kit was used to generate TCR beta libraries from genomic DNA. For library preparation, a first multiplex PCR was performed with proprietary primers, followed by a second PCR in which unique barcodes were added, and bead cleanups were performed after each round. A positive control reaction and a negative control reaction, both provided in the kit, were run with every batch of samples. The final libraries underwent checking on an Agilent 4200 TapeStation D1000 ScreenTape, volumetric pooling, and quantification by qPCR. Sequencing was performed on an Illumina NextSeq500 with a MidOutput 150-cycle cartridge, and 156 Read1 and 15 Index1 cycles were run with kit custom primers. The pooled library was loaded at 0.85 to 1 pM, with an approximately 19% PhiX control spiked in. As for the authors' bioinformatics: Vendor-processed data were analyzed in R, with a clonotype defined as all T cells sharing the same CDR3 nucleotide sequence. In the clone abundance analyses, frequencies in each sample were normalized to that sample's 10,000 most abundant clones. Public T cell clones, averaging fewer than five per sample, were removed before analysis. An abundance difference of at least 32-fold between compartments was the criterion for calling clonotypes tumor-enriched or baseline blood-enriched. Clonotypes expanded or contracted between blood time points were identified with a beta-binomial differential abundance model. The Baroni-Urbani and Buser coefficient was used to measure tumor-blood repertoire similarity, and groups were compared with two-tailed Wilcoxon tests in R. TCRdb provides this immuneACCESS table in a form limited to in-frame rearrangements. Some clones are lacking; in checked studies, under half of them reflect an unresolved V gene, and why the rest are absent is not known. V and J calls and clone size are copied from that table; D and trimming were computed from the DNA. Present in this sample are some 46,000 clones, roughly 80% of which were seen just once. Together, the top ten hold around 26% of the sample.

In the paper's terms, the time point label means: blood 4 weeks post-SBRT, at nephrectomy. Reading the label with the study, this specimen's treatment or condition is: 15 Gy SBRT to primary tumor, nephrectomy 4 weeks later. Samples were obtained from a clinical trial, in which 15 Gy stereotactic body radiation therapy was delivered to primary renal cell carcinomas and nephrectomy was performed 4 weeks later. To track tumor-enriched clonotypes, serial peripheral blood was sampled from radiation-treated patients at baseline and at 2 weeks and 4 weeks after SBRT. All patients had renal cell carcinoma with clear cell pathology. Genomic DNA for TCR sequencing was prepared using the QIAamp DNA Blood Mini Kit (Qiagen). Samples were included in the analyses only if all quality control checks were passed. In regard to this clone: Its recognized antigen is unknown. Nothing much larger sits one base from this clone, and base qualities are not available.

This TCR came from a woman between 65 and 79 years old with renal cell carcinoma. The chain joins TRBV29-1 to TRBJ1-2, and perhaps TRBD1 as D gene, on 6 matching bases. Specimen: blood, collected from a patient whose treatment included radiotherapy and nephrectomy. In nucleotides, the sequence is TGCAGCGTCACCCCCGGGGGCGGAAGATATGGCTACACCTTC. Its translation reads: CSVTPGGGRYGYTF.